This TCR beta chain was captured by sequencing in a study of blood T cell repertoires in COVID-19. Categorization into cohorts depended on clinical history that participants reported. The CDR3 loop spans 12 amino acids. Germline V gene data show CDR1 as SQVTM and CDR2 as ANQGSEA. V was trimmed by 6 bases and J by 6 bases, leaving 15 bases between them. Data came from immunoSEQ multiplex PCR; TCRdb stores just in-frame clones and leaves some out. This table has 150,000 to 200,000 clones, around 80% appearing once. V usage is TRBV29-1 and J usage is TRBJ2-7, with D hard to call. This clonotype was sampled from a woman aged 70-85 years in a cohort exposed to, infected with or recovered from COVID-19 (not recorded which). Sequences were obtained from PBMCs or T cells enriched from blood (not recorded which). The CDR3 is CSVAALAAEQYF. In DNA form, the CDR3 reads TGCAGCGTCGCGGCCTTGGCGGCCGAGCAGTACTTC.